A single sample is the source of the 27 T cell receptor beta chains below, sequenced in a study of blood T cell repertoires in COVID-19. Only in-frame clones appear in the TCRdb table, and some are missing; sequencing was by immunoSEQ multiplex PCR. The sample carries about 33,000 clones, roughly nine tenths recorded once. Sequences were obtained from peripheral blood. The source is a woman aged 80 or over with active or convalescent COVID-19.

The J gene is TRBJ2-2, the V gene TRBV6-5; 8 bases match TRBD2. The V segment lost 7 bases and the J segment 1 base; nucleotides outside the gene matches: 5. Germline V lookup: CDR1 MNHEY, CDR2 SVGAGI. The CDR3 runs to 15 residues. The CDR3 protein is CASNLSGGNTGELFF. In DNA form, the CDR3 reads TGTGCCAGCAACTTAAGCGGGGGGAACACCGGGGAGCTGTTTTTT.

The chain couples TRBV7-7 to TRBJ2-2; 7 nucleotides align to TRBD1. The CDR3 loop spans 15 amino acids. The junction had 5 bases not matched to a gene; V was cut back by 5 bases and J by 2 bases. Germline lookup yields CDR1 SSHAT and CDR2 FNYEAQ (reference sequence). The CDR3 bases are TGTGCCAGCAGCCCGACAGGGTTAAACACCGGGGAGCTGTTTTTT. This translates into CASSPTGLNTGELFF.

The gene calls are TRBV4-2 and TRBJ2-3, with D possibly TRBD2 on 6 matching bases. Trimming shortened V by 0 bases and J by 0 bases, and 10 bases separated the two germline ends. Germline CDR1 LGHNA, CDR2 YNFKEQ. CDR3 length equals 16 residues. The CDR3 sequence is CASSQDGRGSTDTQYF. DNA for the CDR3: TGTGCCAGCAGCCAAGATGGCCGGGGGAGCACAGATACGCAGTATTTT.

The chain links TRBV5-1 to TRBJ2-3; no clear D. The CDR3 spans 16 residues. With 0 bases removed from V and 2 bases from J, the gap between germline ends came to 13 bases. Germline CDR1 SGHRS, CDR2 YFSETQ. The CDR3 coding sequence is TGCGCCAGCAGCTTGGGGTTGCAGCTAGACACAGATACGCAGTATTTT. Translated: CASSLGLQLDTDTQYF.

The genes are TRBV5-5 and TRBJ1-6; 9 bases align to TRBD1. From germline, CDR1 is SGHKS and CDR2 YYEKEE (reference sequence). This CDR3 comprises 15 residues. Trimming at V came to 0 bases and at J to 7 bases, leaving 2 bases not matched to a gene. This CDR3 is CASSLEGTGNSPLHF. The CDR3 DNA follows: TGTGCCAGCAGCTTGGAGGGGACAGGGAATTCACCCCTCCACTTT.

The chain combines TRBV3-1 (or the pseudogene TRBV3-2) with TRBJ2-2; D perhaps matches TRBD2 (6 bases). Germline CDR1 LGHDT, CDR2 YNNKEL (reference sequence). The V end lost 3 bases, the J end lost 7 bases, and 6 bases lay between the germline ends. The CDR3 runs 12 residues. CDR3 nucleotides: TGTGCCAGCAGCCAGGGGGGCGGGGAGCTGTTTTTT. It is translated as CASSQGGGELFF.

The CDR3: CASRTGLRTDTQYF. The CDR3 bases are TGCGCCAGCCGGACGGGACTCCGCACAGATACGCAGTATTTT. The J gene is TRBJ2-3, the V gene TRBV5-1, with D possibly TRBD2 on 6 matching bases. V was cut by 7 bases and J by 1 base, with 13 bases left in between. The CDR3 covers 14 residues. From germline, CDR1 is SGHRS and CDR2 YFSETQ. Full variable domain (missing parts from reference TRBV5-1 and TRBJ2-3): KAGVTQTPRYLIKTRGQQVTLSCSPISGHRSVSWYQQTPGQGLQFLFEYFSETQRNKGNFPGRFSGRQFSNSRSEMNVSTLELGDSALYLCASRTGLRTDTQYFGPGTRLTVL.

This rearrangement joins TRBV3-1 (or the pseudogene TRBV3-2) to TRBJ2-2; D remains unclear. Germline lookup yields CDR1 LGHDT and CDR2 YNNKEL (reference sequence). CDR3 length: 12 residues. Between the trimmed V and J ends, which lost 7 bases and 1 base, there was a span of 4 bases. CDR3 protein: CASNKNTGELFF. The CDR3 DNA follows: TGTGCCAGCAATAAGAACACCGGGGAGCTGTTTTTT.

The chain links TRBV7-8 to TRBJ2-1; D is perhaps TRBD2 (6 bases). The V end was cut by 0 bases, the J end by 9 bases, with 15 bases between. The CDR3 spans 15 residues. Germline V gene sequence: CDR1 SGHVS, CDR2 FQNEAQ. The DNA of the CDR3 is TGTGCCAGCAGCTTAGCGCTTGGGACTGGAACTGAGCAGTTCTTC. It is translated as CASSLALGTGTEQFF.

The CDR3 is CASTLGASGYNEQFF. The DNA of the CDR3 is TGCGCCAGCACACTCGGGGCTAGCGGTTACAATGAGCAGTTCTTC. The rearrangement uses TRBV5-1 and TRBJ2-1; 7 nucleotides line up with TRBD2. The CDR3 has 15 residues. Trimming took 6 bases from V and 4 from J; bases not matched to a gene: 10. From germline, CDR1 is SGHRS and CDR2 YFSETQ.

DNA of the CDR3: TGTGCCTGGGACAATAACTATGGCTACACCTTC. This encodes CAWDNNYGYTF. This rearrangement joins TRBV30 to TRBJ1-2; no clear D. Germline CDR1 and CDR2: GTSNPN and SVGIG (reference sequence). The CDR3 is made up of 11 amino acids. V lost 5 bases and J lost 1, with 5 bases in between.

This clone was observed a single time. V gene TRBV18 combines with J gene TRBJ1-1; 9 nucleotides align to TRBD1. CDR3 size: 16 residues. Germline V lookup: CDR1 KGHSH, CDR2 LQKENI. The J segment lost 1 base and the V segment lost 3 bases, leaving 6 bases of the junction unmatched. This chain's CDR3 is CASSPLQGAGNTEAFF. The CDR3 bases are TGTGCCAGCTCACCCCTACAGGGGGCGGGGAACACTGAAGCTTTCTTT.

The rearrangement uses TRBV6-4 and TRBJ1-5; D call uncertain. CDR3 length: 11 amino acids. V was cut by 3 bases and J by 16 bases, with 13 bases left in between. Germline CDR1 reads MRHNA; CDR2 reads SNTAGT. The CDR3 nucleotides are TGTGCCAGCAGTGATGAAAGAGGTACCCATTTT. Translation: CASSDERGTHF.

The chain employs TRBV25-1 and TRBJ2-3; 7 bases fit TRBD1. Germline lookup yields CDR1 MGHDK and CDR2 SYGVNS. After removal of 5 bases from V and 2 bases from J, the junction contained 4 bases not matched to a gene. The CDR3 is made up of 14 amino acids. CDR3 bases: TGTGCCAGCAGTCCGGGACAGTACACAGATACGCAGTATTTT. Residues: CASSPGQYTDTQYF.

CDR3 DNA sequence: TGTGCCAGCAGTGTTGGGGTAGCGGGGGGCCTAACCTACGAGCAGTACTTC. It encodes CASSVGVAGGLTYEQYF. The rearrangement joins TRBV2 to TRBJ2-7; the match to TRBD2 covers 10 bases. The CDR3 extends over 17 amino acids. The J segment lost 2 bases and the V segment lost 4 bases, leaving 11 bases of the junction unmatched. Germline CDR1 is SNHLY and CDR2 is FYNNEI.

The J gene is TRBJ2-1, the V gene TRBV4-1; TRBD2 agrees at 16 bases. The V segment lost 3 bases and the J segment 10 bases; nucleotides outside the gene matches: 6. This CDR3 spans 16 amino acids. Germline assignment: CDR1 MGHRA and CDR2 YSYEKL. CDR3 in DNA: TGCGCCAGCAGCCACCCGGGACTAGCGGGGGGGCTGGAGCAGTTCTTC. It encodes CASSHPGLAGGLEQFF.

The chain links TRBV2 to TRBJ1-2; 8 bases agree with TRBD1. V was pared by 7 bases and J by 5 bases, with 6 bases of the junction left unmatched. Germline V gene sequence: CDR1 SNHLY, CDR2 FYNNEI. CDR3 size: 13 residues. CDR3 in amino acids: CASIPGGLYGYTF. The CDR3, as DNA: TGTGCCAGCATTCCAGGGGGCCTTTATGGCTACACCTTC.

The chain carries TRBV11-2 and TRBJ2-3; a possible D gene is TRBD2 (6 bases). Trimming stripped 0 bases from V and 5 bases from J, with 9 bases between. Germline values: CDR1 SGHAT, CDR2 FQNNGV. The CDR3 extends over 14 amino acids. The CDR3 DNA reads TGTGCCAGCAGCTTAGATGGTAGCGGAGATACGCAGTATTTT. Translation: CASSLDGSGDTQYF.

The V gene is TRBV28, the J gene TRBJ2-1, with D hard to call. V lost 7 bases and J lost 8, with 9 bases in between. The CDR3 covers 11 residues. The germline V gene has CDR1 MDHEN and CDR2 SYDVKM. CDR3 sequence reads: CASNIRDEQFF. CDR3 coding DNA: TGTGCCAGCAATATCCGGGATGAGCAGTTCTTC.

This clone was seen just once. The J gene is TRBJ1-2, the V gene TRBV28; TRBD1 aligns across 8 bases. Trimming cost V 2 bases and J 4 bases; bases outside gene matches: 0. In germline, CDR1 is MDHEN, CDR2 SYDVKM. This CDR3 has 13 amino acids. Here the CDR3 reads CASSLQGAYGYTF. Here the CDR3 DNA reads TGTGCCAGCAGTTTACAGGGGGCCTATGGCTACACCTTC.

The rearrangement links TRBV11-3 to TRBJ2-1, with 7 bases lining up with TRBD1. Trimming cost V 5 bases and J 9 bases; bases outside gene matches: 7. Germline-derived CDR1 and CDR2 are SGHNT and YENEEA. This CDR3 is 13 amino acids long. CDR3 amino acids: CASSPSTGSEQFF. CDR3 DNA: TGTGCCAGCAGCCCATCGACAGGGTCTGAGCAGTTCTTC.

V is TRBV4-1 and J is TRBJ2-5, with D possibly matching TRBD1 (5 bases). V was pared by 0 bases and J by 4 bases, with 12 bases between. The CDR3 loop spans 15 amino acids. Germline loops: CDR1 MGHRA, CDR2 YSYEKL. CDR3 bases: TGCGCCAGCAGCCAAGATCCGGCCAGGGTAGAGACCCAGTACTTC. Its translation is CASSQDPARVETQYF.

V gene TRBV3-1 (or the pseudogene TRBV3-2) combines with J gene TRBJ2-3; 11 bases map to TRBD2. CDR3 length: 13 amino acids. Per the germline V gene, CDR1 is LGHDT and CDR2 is YNNKEL (reference sequence). Trimming cost V 1 base and J 11 bases; bases outside gene matches: 2. CDR3 DNA sequence: TGTGCCAGCAGCCAAGGAGGGACTAGCGGGCAGTATTTT. Protein product: CASSQGGTSGQYF.

This clone has just a few counts. The chain has TRBV19 and TRBJ1-2, with 9 bases aligning to TRBD1. Trimming at V came to 5 bases and at J to 1 base, leaving 8 bases not matched to a gene. CDR1 is LNHDA, CDR2 SQIVND, per germline (reference sequence). This CDR3 has 16 residues. The CDR3 sequence is CASSGQDRGYNYGYTF. The CDR3 DNA follows: TGTGCCAGTAGTGGACAAGACAGGGGGTATAACTATGGCTACACCTTC.

V is TRBV15 and J is TRBJ1-4; TRBD1 agrees at 8 bases. The V gene's germline CDR1 is LNHNV and CDR2 YYDKDF (reference sequence). Trimming cost V 4 bases and J 3 bases; bases outside gene matches: 10. This CDR3 spans 17 amino acids. The CDR3 DNA reads as TGTGCCACCAGCACCGGCCGGGACAGGCTCTCTAATGAAAAACTGTTTTTT. Protein: CATSTGRDRLSNEKLFF.

This chain connects TRBV7-8 to TRBJ2-1, with a tentative D call TRBD2 (7 bases). The germline V and J ends were trimmed by 0 bases and 0 bases, with 15 bases remaining between them. This CDR3 contains 18 residues. From germline, CDR1 is SGHVS and CDR2 FQNEAQ. The CDR3: CASSLARGTSSSYNEQFF. In DNA form, the CDR3 reads TGTGCCAGCAGCTTAGCGCGGGGGACATCGAGCTCCTACAATGAGCAGTTCTTC.

J is TRBJ2-3 and V is TRBV18; 9 bases map to TRBD2. Germline CDR1 and CDR2: KGHSH and LQKENI. The V and J ends lost 2 bases and 3 bases, in that order; junction bases with no gene match: 12. This CDR3 is 18 amino acids long. CDR3: CASSPIPRGGARTDTQYF. The DNA for the CDR3 is TGTGCCAGCTCACCAATTCCTCGCGGGGGGGCCCGAACAGATACGCAGTATTTT.